These 5 T cell receptor beta chains share one sample of origin, sequenced in a study of beta chain features in type 1 diabetes. Expressed TCRB transcripts were sequenced after all isolated RNA was converted to cDNA. The repertoire was sequenced with immunoSEQ multiplex PCR; TCRdb's copy has only in-frame clones and lacks some. The repertoire has about 300,000 clones, about 7.8% of them found once; the top ten carry 1%. The sequenced sample consisted of central memory CD4+ T cells from blood. These receptors originate from a woman under 30 in good health.

The J gene is TRBJ2-1, the V gene TRBV6-6; the D gene is possibly TRBD2 (6 bases). The V gene's germline CDR1 is MNHNY and CDR2 SVGAGI (reference sequence). This CDR3 has 13 amino acids. The V and J ends lost 6 bases and 5 bases respectively, with 11 bases between them. The CDR3 here is CASRWRGDNEQFF. CDR3 DNA: TGTGCCAGCAGGTGGCGGGGAGACAATGAGCAGTTCTTC.

This sequence joins TRBV5-6 and TRBJ2-6; D is undetermined. The CDR3 extends over 15 amino acids. Trimming took off 1 base at V and 3 bases at J, with 8 bases between the two ends. Germline CDR1 is SGHDT and CDR2 is YYEEEE. CDR3 sequence reads: CASSLLSGGANVLTF. CDR3 nucleotide sequence: TGTGCCAGCAGCTTGTTAAGTGGTGGGGCCAACGTCCTGACTTTC.

This rearrangement joins TRBV28 to TRBJ1-2, with D unclear. The CDR3 length is 13 residues. The V end lost 3 bases, the J end lost 6 bases, and 11 bases lay between the germline ends. CDR1 and CDR2 (germline): MDHEN, SYDVKM. Here the CDR3 DNA reads TGTGCCAGCAGTTTGTTTGCTGCCAATGGCTACACCTTC. Protein sequence: CASSLFAANGYTF.

This clone was picked up many times. This sequence joins TRBV7-9 and TRBJ2-2; D ambiguous. Germline assignment: CDR1 SEHNR and CDR2 FQNEAQ (reference sequence). The CDR3 covers 14 residues. V lost 2 bases and J lost 2, with 6 bases in between. The CDR3 coding sequence is TGTGCCAGCAGCTTAAGTGGAAACACCGGGGAGCTGTTTTTT. Protein: CASSLSGNTGELFF. Variable domain in full (rest from reference TRBV7-9 and TRBJ2-2): DTGVSQNPRHKITKRGQNVTFRCDPISEHNRLYWYRQTLGQGPEFLTYFQNEAQLEKSRLLSDRFSAERPKGSFSTLEIQRTEQGDSAMYLCASSLSGNTGELFFGEGSRLTVL.

This clone was seen more than once but under ten times. The chain links TRBV7-9 to TRBJ2-1; the D is unclear. Germline V gene lookup returns CDR1 SEHNR and CDR2 FQNEAQ (reference sequence). Trimming cost V 3 bases and J 10 bases, with 7 bases left between them. This CDR3 spans 11 amino acids. CDR3 nucleotide sequence: TGTGCCAGCAGCTTTACACGGGAGCAGTTCTTC. Protein sequence: CASSFTREQFF. Full variable domain (rest looked up from reference TRBV7-9 and TRBJ2-1): DTGVSQNPRHKITKRGQNVTFRCDPISEHNRLYWYRQTLGQGPEFLTYFQNEAQLEKSRLLSDRFSAERPKGSFSTLEIQRTEQGDSAMYLCASSFTREQFFGPGTRLTVL.